This T cell receptor beta chain was captured by sequencing in a study of blood T cell repertoires in COVID-19. Across the study: T cells, B-cell-depleted T cells, or PBMCs supplied cDNA or gDNA.

Clinical history reported by participants formed the basis on which cohorts were assigned. Among Cohort 3 donors, those recovered had two negative PCRs, clearance, or symptom resolution. This clone was counted between two and nine times. With 6 bases clipped from V and 1 base from J, the junction kept 5 bases outside the gene matches. The CDR3 is 15 amino acids. CDR1 and CDR2 (germline): LNHDA, SQIVND (reference sequence). In the authors' methods: Reference gene primer amplification yielded estimated nucleated cell counts. Profiled with immunoSEQ multiplex PCR; TCRdb holds only in-frame clones, not every one. V, J and clone size were drawn from that table, and D and trimming were deduced from the DNA. The sample holds 190,000 or so clones, 75% to 90% seen once.

The rearrangement joins TRBV19 to TRBJ1-5, with 8 positions matching TRBD1. The sample was PBMCs or T cells enriched from blood (not recorded which). The TCR was taken from a young woman who had recovered from COVID-19. CDR3 region: CASREDRESNQPQHF. Written as DNA, the CDR3 is TGTGCCAGTAGGGAGGACAGGGAAAGCAATCAGCCCCAGCATTTT. Variable domain in full (rest from reference TRBV19 and TRBJ1-5): DGGITQSPKYLFRKEGQNVTLSCEQNLNHDAMYWYRQDPGQGLRLIYYSQIVNDFQKGDIAEGYSVSREKKESFPLTVTSAQKNPTAFYLCASREDRESNQPQHFGDGTRLSIL.